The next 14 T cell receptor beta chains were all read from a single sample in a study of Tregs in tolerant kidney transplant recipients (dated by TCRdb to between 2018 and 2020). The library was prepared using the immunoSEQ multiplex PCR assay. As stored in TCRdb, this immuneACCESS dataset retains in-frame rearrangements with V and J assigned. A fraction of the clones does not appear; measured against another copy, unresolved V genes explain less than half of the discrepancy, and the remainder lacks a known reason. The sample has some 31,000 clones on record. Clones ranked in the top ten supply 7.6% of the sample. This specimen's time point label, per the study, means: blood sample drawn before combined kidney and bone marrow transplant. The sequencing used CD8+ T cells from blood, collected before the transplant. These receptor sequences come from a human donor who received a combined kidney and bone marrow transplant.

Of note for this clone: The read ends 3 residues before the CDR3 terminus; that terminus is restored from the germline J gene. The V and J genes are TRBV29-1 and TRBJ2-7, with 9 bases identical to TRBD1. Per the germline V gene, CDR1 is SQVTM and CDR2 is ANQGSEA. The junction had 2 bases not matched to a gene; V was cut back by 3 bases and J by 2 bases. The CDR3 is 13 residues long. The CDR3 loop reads CSVEDRGAYEQYF. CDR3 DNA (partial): TGCAGCGTTGAGGACAGGGGTGCCTACGAG.

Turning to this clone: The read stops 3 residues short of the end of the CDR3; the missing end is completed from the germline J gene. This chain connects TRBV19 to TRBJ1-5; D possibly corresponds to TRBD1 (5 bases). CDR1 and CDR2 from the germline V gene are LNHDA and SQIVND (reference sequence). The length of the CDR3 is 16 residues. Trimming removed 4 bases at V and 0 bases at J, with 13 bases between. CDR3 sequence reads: CASSKTGTYSNQPQHF. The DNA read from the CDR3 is TGTGCCAGTAGTAAAACCGGGACTTATAGCAATCAGCCC. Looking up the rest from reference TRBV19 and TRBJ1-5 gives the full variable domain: DGGITQSPKYLFRKEGQNVTLSCEQNLNHDAMYWYRQDPGQGLRLIYYSQIVNDFQKGDIAEGYSVSREKKESFPLTVTSAQKNPTAFYLCASSKTGTYSNQPQHFGDGTRLSIL.

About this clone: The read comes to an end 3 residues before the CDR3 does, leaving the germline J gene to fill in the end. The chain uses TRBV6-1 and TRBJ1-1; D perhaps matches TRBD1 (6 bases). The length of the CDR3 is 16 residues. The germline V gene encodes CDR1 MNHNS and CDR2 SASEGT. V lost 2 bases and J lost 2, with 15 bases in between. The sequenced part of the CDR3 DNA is TGTGCCAGCAGTGAACCCTATCGGGGGGGCAACACTGAA. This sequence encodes CASSEPYRGGNTE. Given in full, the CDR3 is CASSEPYRGGNTEAFF.

The CDR3: CSVEGLSYNEQFF. The CDR3 bases that were read are TGCAGCGTTGAAGGACTCTCCTACAATGAG. The J gene is TRBJ2-1, the V gene TRBV29-1; D gene ambiguous. Read coverage stops 3 residues before the CDR3 terminus; the germline J gene supplies the remainder. V was pared by 1 base and J by 0 bases, with 4 bases between. Germline CDR1 and CDR2: SQVTM and ANQGSEA. This CDR3 has 13 residues.

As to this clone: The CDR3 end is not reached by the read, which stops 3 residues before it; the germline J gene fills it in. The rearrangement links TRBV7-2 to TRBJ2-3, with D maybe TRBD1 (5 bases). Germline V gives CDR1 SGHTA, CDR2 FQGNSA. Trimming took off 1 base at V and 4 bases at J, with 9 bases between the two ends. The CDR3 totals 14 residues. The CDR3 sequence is CASSLEGPSDTQYF. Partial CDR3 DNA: TGTGCCAGCAGCTTAGAGGGGCCCTCAGATACG.

The CDR3 bases that were read are TGTGCCAGTAGTATGTCCTCCCCCCCAGATACG. It translates to CASSMSSPPDT. In full, the CDR3 is CASSMSSPPDTQYF. This chain uses TRBV19 with TRBJ2-3; no firm D call. Read data end 3 residues before the CDR3 end; the end is taken from the germline J gene. The V end lost 3 bases, the J end lost 4 bases, and 11 bases lay between the germline ends. There are 14 residues in the CDR3. Germline V lookup: CDR1 LNHDA, CDR2 SQIVND (reference sequence).

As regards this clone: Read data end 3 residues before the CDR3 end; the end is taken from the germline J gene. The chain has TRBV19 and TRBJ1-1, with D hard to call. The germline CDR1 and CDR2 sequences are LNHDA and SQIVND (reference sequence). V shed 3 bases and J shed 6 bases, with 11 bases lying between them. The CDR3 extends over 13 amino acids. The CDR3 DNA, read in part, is TGTGCCAGTAGTATGGGGTTAGCGGCTGAA. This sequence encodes CASSMGLAAE. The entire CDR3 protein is CASSMGLAAEAFF. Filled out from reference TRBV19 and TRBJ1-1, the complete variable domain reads DGGITQSPKYLFRKEGQNVTLSCEQNLNHDAMYWYRQDPGQGLRLIYYSQIVNDFQKGDIAEGYSVSREKKESFPLTVTSAQKNPTAFYLCASSMGLAAEAFFGQGTRLTVV.

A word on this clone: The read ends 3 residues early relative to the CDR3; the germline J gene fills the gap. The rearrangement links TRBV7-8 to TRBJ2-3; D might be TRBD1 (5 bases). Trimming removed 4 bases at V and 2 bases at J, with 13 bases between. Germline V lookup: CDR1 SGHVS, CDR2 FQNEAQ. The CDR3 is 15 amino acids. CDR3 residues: CASSYRGLNTDTQYF. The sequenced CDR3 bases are TGTGCCAGCAGCTATAGGGGATTAAACACAGATACG.

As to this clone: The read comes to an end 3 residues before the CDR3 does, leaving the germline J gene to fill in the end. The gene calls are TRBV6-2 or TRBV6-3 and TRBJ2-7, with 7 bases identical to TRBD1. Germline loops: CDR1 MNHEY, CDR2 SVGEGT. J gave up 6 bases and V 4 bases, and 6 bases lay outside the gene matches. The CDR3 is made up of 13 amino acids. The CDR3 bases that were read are TGTGCCAGCAGTTCGGGACAGTGGGGCGAG. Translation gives CASSSGQWGE. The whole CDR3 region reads CASSSGQWGEQYF.

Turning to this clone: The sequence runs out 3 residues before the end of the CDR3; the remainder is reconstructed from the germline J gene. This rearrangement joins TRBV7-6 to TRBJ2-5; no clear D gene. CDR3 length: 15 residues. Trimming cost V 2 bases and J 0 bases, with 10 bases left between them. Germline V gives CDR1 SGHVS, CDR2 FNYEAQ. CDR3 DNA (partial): TGTGCCAGCAGCTTAAGATCCGCAGACCAAGAGACC. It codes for CASSLRSADQET. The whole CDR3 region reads CASSLRSADQETQYF. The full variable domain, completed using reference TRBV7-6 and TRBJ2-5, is GAGVSQSPRYKVTKRGQDVALRCDPISGHVSLYWYRQALGQGPEFLTYFNYEAQQDKSGLPNDRFSAERPEGSISTLTIQRTEQRDSAMYRCASSLRSADQETQYFGPGTRLLVL.

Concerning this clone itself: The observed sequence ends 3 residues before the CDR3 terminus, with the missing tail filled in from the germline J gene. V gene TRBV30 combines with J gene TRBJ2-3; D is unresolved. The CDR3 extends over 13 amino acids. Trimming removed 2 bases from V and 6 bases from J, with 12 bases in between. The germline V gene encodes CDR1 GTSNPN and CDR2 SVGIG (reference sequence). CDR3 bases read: TGTGCCTGGAGTCTAACTTACGCCGATACG. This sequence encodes CAWSLTYADT. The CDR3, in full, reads CAWSLTYADTQYF.

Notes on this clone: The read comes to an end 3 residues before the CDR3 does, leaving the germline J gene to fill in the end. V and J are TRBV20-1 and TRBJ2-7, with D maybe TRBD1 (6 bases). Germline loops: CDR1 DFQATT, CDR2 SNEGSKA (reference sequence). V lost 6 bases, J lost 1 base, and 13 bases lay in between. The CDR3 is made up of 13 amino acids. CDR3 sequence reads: CSAERTASYEQYF. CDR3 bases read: TGCAGTGCGGAGCGGACAGCGTCCTACGAG.

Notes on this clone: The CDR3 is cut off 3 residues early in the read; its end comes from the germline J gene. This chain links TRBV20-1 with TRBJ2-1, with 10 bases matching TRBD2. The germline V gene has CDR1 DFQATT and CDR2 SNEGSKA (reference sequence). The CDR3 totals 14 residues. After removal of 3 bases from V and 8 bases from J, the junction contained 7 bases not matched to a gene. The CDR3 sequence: CSARASGRGYEQFF. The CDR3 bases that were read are TGCAGTGCTAGGGCTAGCGGGAGAGGCTATGAG.

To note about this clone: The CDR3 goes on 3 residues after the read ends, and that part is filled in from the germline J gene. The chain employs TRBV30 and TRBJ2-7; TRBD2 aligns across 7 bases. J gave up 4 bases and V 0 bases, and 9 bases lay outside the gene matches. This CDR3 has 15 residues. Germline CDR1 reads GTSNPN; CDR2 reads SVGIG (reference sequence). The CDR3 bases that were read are TGTGCCTGGAGTGTTCCGGAGGGAGGGGAGTACGAG. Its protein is CAWSVPEGGEYE. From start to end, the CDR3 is CAWSVPEGGEYEQYF.